This passage covers 7 T cell receptor beta chains from one sample sequenced in a study of cytomegalovirus exposure and HLA in healthy donors. Using immunoSEQ multiplex PCR, the repertoire was profiled, and TCRdb retains in-frame clones only, with some absent. The table includes some 73,000 clones, around 90% detected once. The sequencing sample was made of PBMCs. The source is a woman under 30 in good health and CMV-seropositive.

This rearrangement joins TRBV6-1 to TRBJ2-5; tentative D call: TRBD1 (5 bases). The CDR3 is made up of 12 amino acids. Per germline, CDR1 MNHNS and CDR2 SASEGT. V lost 9 bases, J lost 2 bases, and 10 bases lay in between. The CDR3 sequence: CARTYRQETQYF. CDR3 nucleotides: TGTGCCAGGACCTACAGGCAAGAGACCCAGTACTTC.

The V gene is TRBV6-1, the J gene TRBJ2-1; D call uncertain. The length of the CDR3 is 16 residues. Between the trimmed V and J ends, which lost 4 bases and 0 bases, there was a span of 13 bases. The germline V gene encodes CDR1 MNHNS and CDR2 SASEGT. The CDR3 loop is CASSGRVGRSYNEQFF. CDR3 in DNA: TGTGCCAGCAGTGGGAGAGTAGGTCGCTCCTACAATGAGCAGTTCTTC.

In its sample, this clone was seen a few times. The chain is built from TRBV4-1 and TRBJ1-2, with D possibly being TRBD1 (5 bases). CDR1 and CDR2 from the germline V gene are MGHRA and YSYEKL. There are 14 residues in the CDR3. V was pared by 1 base and J by 7 bases, with 13 bases between. CDR3 residues: CASSQGGAAGGYTF. DNA of the CDR3: TGCGCCAGCAGCCAAGGCGGGGCAGCGGGTGGCTACACCTTC.

This clone was found a few times. The gene calls are TRBV7-9 and TRBJ1-4; D not resolved. Trimming shortened V by 1 base and J by 6 bases, and 9 bases separated the two germline ends. There are 14 residues in the CDR3. The germline V gene has CDR1 SEHNR and CDR2 FQNEAQ (reference sequence). CDR3 in DNA: TGTGCCAGCAGCTTAGTCGGTACCGATGAAAAACTGTTTTTT. Translated, it gives CASSLVGTDEKLFF. Complete variable domain (other parts from reference TRBV7-9 and TRBJ1-4): DTGVSQNPRHKITKRGQNVTFRCDPISEHNRLYWYRQTLGQGPEFLTYFQNEAQLEKSRLLSDRFSAERPKGSFSTLEIQRTEQGDSAMYLCASSLVGTDEKLFFGSGTQLSVL.

The chain combines TRBV11-1 with TRBJ2-2; D is perhaps TRBD2 (5 bases). The ends were cut back, 5 bases at V and 5 bases at J, with 15 bases in the middle. CDR1 and CDR2 from the germline V gene are SGHAT and FQDESV (reference sequence). The CDR3 covers 15 residues. The CDR3 here is CASSPRGQTTGELFF. The CDR3 DNA follows: TGTGCCAGCAGCCCTCGCGGGCAAACTACCGGGGAGCTGTTTTTT.

V is TRBV21-1 and J is TRBJ1-5. TRBV21-1 is marked as a pseudogene. The CDR3 extends over 13 amino acids. DNA for the CDR3: TGTGCCAGCAGCAAACCGAAGAGCCAGCCCCAGCATTTT. Protein product: CASSKPKSQPQHF.

J is TRBJ1-1 and V is TRBV6-1, with 7 bases fitting TRBD1. The trim removed 4 bases at V and 2 bases at J, leaving 10 bases unmatched. This CDR3 is built from 16 residues. Germline CDR1 and CDR2: MNHNS and SASEGT. The CDR3 DNA is TGTGCCAGCAGTGCCCAGGACAGGTGGAGTAACACTGAAGCTTTCTTT. Protein product: CASSAQDRWSNTEAFF.